Detailed here is one TCR beta chain. This entry comes from a study of shared clonotypes between healthy human individuals. Profiling relied on immunoSEQ multiplex PCR, and the TCRdb table lists in-frame clones only, not all of them. The data contain roughly 530,000 clones, about 96% of them singletons. The CDR3 has 12 amino acids. The V gene's germline CDR1 is MDHEN and CDR2 SYDVKM. V was pared by 6 bases and J by 5 bases, with 3 bases of the junction left unmatched. The sequence was obtained from a young woman in good health. Sequencing was done on a sample of naive CD4+ T cells sorted from blood. Described subset: CD45RA+ positively selected. This chain links TRBV28 with TRBJ1-1; 7 bases line up with TRBD1. CDR3 in DNA: TGTGCCAGCAGGACAGGGATGACTGAAGCTTTCTTT. Its protein is CASRTGMTEAFF.